Below are 10 T cell receptor beta chains sequenced from a single sample in a study of cytomegalovirus exposure and HLA in healthy donors. PCR primers comprised 60 Vbeta and 13 Jbeta primers. Sequencing was performed with immunoSEQ multiplex PCR; in TCRdb, only in-frame clones are kept and a portion is missing. Among 100,000 to 120,000 clones, roughly 84% were seen once, and the ten largest hold roughly 6%. The specimen sequenced was PBMCs. The origin of the receptors is a young man in good health and CMV-seropositive.

This chain joins TRBV7-9 and TRBJ2-5; D might be TRBD2 (5 bases). The CDR3 extends over 13 amino acids. The V gene lost 1 base and the J gene lost 7 bases, with 10 bases spanning the gap. CDR1 and CDR2 (germline): SEHNR, FQNEAQ (reference sequence). CDR3 bases: TGTGCCAGCAGCTTAGGGTCCAGCGGGACCCAGTACTTC. Translation: CASSLGSSGTQYF.

This clone was recorded only once. The rearrangement links TRBV19 to TRBJ2-5; D ambiguous. Trimming shortened V by 1 base and J by 5 bases, and 8 bases separated the two germline ends. This CDR3 region has 13 residues. The germline CDR1 and CDR2 sequences are LNHDA and SQIVND (reference sequence). The CDR3 region has the DNA TGTGCCAGTAGTATAGGAGAAAGCGAGACCCAGTACTTC. Its protein product is CASSIGESETQYF.

V and J are TRBV7-6 and TRBJ2-3; D might be TRBD1 (5 bases). Germline CDR1 and CDR2: SGHVS and FNYEAQ. This CDR3 is 13 amino acids long. Trimming took 6 bases from V and 3 from J, leaving 10 bases between them. Here the CDR3 DNA reads TGTGCCAGCAGGTATGCAGGGACAGATACGCAGTATTTT. Its translation is CASRYAGTDTQYF.

This chain links TRBV11-2 with TRBJ2-1; 10 bases map to TRBD1. Trimming at V came to 5 bases and at J to 4 bases, leaving 8 bases not matched to a gene. CDR3 length: 16 residues. Per the germline V gene, CDR1 is SGHAT and CDR2 is FQNNGV. CDR3 sequence reads: CASSNRGQGTYNEQFF. CDR3 coding DNA: TGTGCCAGCAGCAATAGGGGACAGGGGACTTACAATGAGCAGTTCTTC.

The chain recombines TRBV7-9 with TRBJ2-3; 9 positions match TRBD2. J lost 1 base, V lost 3 bases, and 2 bases had no gene match. This CDR3 has 15 amino acids. In germline, CDR1 is SEHNR, CDR2 FQNEAQ (reference sequence). The DNA of the CDR3 is TGTGCCAGCAGCTTTAGACTAGCGGGCACAGATACGCAGTATTTT. Amino acids: CASSFRLAGTDTQYF.

CDR3 bases: TGTGCCAGCATCAAGCGTCTGGGACAGCTCAACTATGGCTACACCTTC. Its translation is CASIKRLGQLNYGYTF. The rearrangement links TRBV28 to TRBJ1-2; 7 bases fit TRBD1. From germline, CDR1 is MDHEN and CDR2 SYDVKM. This CDR3 comprises 16 residues. After removal of 7 bases from V and 2 bases from J, the junction contained 13 bases not matched to a gene.

This clone was picked up one time. The chain has TRBV2 and TRBJ1-6; 7 nucleotides match TRBD1. Unmatched junction bases numbered 9, after V lost 7 bases and J lost 0 bases. CDR1 and CDR2 from the germline V gene are SNHLY and FYNNEI. CDR3 length equals 17 residues. The CDR3 protein is CASKPGQLYSYNSPLHF. The DNA for the CDR3 is TGTGCCAGCAAGCCGGGACAGCTTTACTCCTATAATTCACCCCTCCACTTT.

The chain couples TRBV27 to TRBJ2-7; D perhaps matches TRBD1 (7 bases). CDR1 and CDR2 (germline): MNHEY, SMNVEV (reference sequence). V was cut by 2 bases and J by 3 bases, with 11 bases left in between. The CDR3 extends over 14 amino acids. The CDR3 nucleotides are TGTGCCAGCAGTTTACTCAGGGGGGACTACGAGCAGTACTTC. Residues: CASSLLRGDYEQYF.

This clone has just one count. In the same sample, other DNA sequences code for this CDR3. The chain has TRBV7-6 and TRBJ2-3; 11 nucleotides match TRBD2. The CDR3 has 15 residues. The germline CDR1 and CDR2 sequences are SGHVS and FNYEAQ. V lost 4 bases and J lost 4; bases outside the gene matches: 4. The CDR3 DNA follows: TGTGCCAGCAGCTCGACTAGCGGGGCTGCAGATACGCAGTATTTT. It translates to CASSSTSGAADTQYF.

V is TRBV11-2 and J is TRBJ2-3; D is uncertain. The CDR3 has 15 residues. V was cut by 0 bases and J by 1 base, with 8 bases left in between. Per germline, CDR1 SGHAT and CDR2 FQNNGV. CDR3 amino acids: CASSLDLEGTDTQYF. CDR3 coding DNA: TGTGCCAGCAGCTTAGATCTAGAAGGCACAGATACGCAGTATTTT. The full variable domain, with the rest looked up from reference TRBV11-2 and TRBJ2-3, is EAGVAQSPRYKIIEKRQSVAFWCNPISGHATLYWYQQILGQGPKLLIQFQNNGVVDDSQLPKDRFSAERLKGVDSTLKIQPAKLEDSAVYLCASSLDLEGTDTQYFGPGTRLTVL.